This T cell receptor (beta chain) was profiled in a study of blood T cell repertoires in COVID-19. Study-wide background: T cells, B-cell-depleted T cells, or PBMCs supplied cDNA or gDNA.

As processed by the authors: Amplifying reference gene primers gave estimates of nucleated cell counts. Produced via immunoSEQ multiplex PCR; TCRdb's table is partial and in-frame only. V and J calls and clone size are given by that table; D and trimming were obtained from the DNA. The table lists roughly 56,000 clones, around 87% of them singletons. The CDR3 consists of 14 residues. CDR1 is SGHKS and CDR2 is YYEKEE in the germline V gene (reference sequence). The junction had 5 bases not matched to a gene; V was cut back by 5 bases and J by 1 base. This sequence joins TRBV5-5 and TRBJ2-7; 8 bases agree with TRBD1. The sequence came from a man aged 45-60 years with active COVID-19. The sequenced material came from peripheral blood. The CDR3 is CASRLRQGSYEQYF. The DNA of the CDR3 is TGTGCCAGCAGGCTTAGACAGGGGTCCTACGAGCAGTACTTC.